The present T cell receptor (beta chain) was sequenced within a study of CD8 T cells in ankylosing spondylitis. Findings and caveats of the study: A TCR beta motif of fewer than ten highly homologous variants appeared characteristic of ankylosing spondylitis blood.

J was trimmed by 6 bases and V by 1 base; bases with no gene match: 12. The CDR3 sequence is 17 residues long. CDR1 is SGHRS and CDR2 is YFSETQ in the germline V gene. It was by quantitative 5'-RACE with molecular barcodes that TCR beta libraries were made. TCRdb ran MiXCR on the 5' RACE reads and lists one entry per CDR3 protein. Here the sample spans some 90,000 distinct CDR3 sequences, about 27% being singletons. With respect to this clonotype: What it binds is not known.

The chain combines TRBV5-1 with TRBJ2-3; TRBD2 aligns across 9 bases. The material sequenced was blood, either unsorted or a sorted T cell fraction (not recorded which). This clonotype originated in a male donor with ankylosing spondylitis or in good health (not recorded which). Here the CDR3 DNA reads TGCGCCAGCAGCTTGTGGCCTAGCGGGACCGAAGGGGATACGCAGTATTTT. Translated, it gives CASSLWPSGTEGDTQYF.